The 20 T cell receptor beta chains in this list originate from one sample, sequenced in a study of shared clonotypes between healthy human individuals. Method: immunoSEQ multiplex PCR; TCRdb's copy keeps in-frame clones and lacks some. In the table there are under 850,000 clones, approximately 92% of which are singletons. Terminally differentiated effector memory CD45RA+ cells were left out of the naive CD8 fraction, which was CD45RO-negative and positively selected for CCR7. Sequenced: naive CD8+ T cells sorted from blood. The receptors stem from a man aged 25-45 years in good health.

In its sample, this clone was seen once. This chain uses TRBV7-2 with TRBJ2-3, with 7 nucleotides matching TRBD2. Germline CDR1 is SGHTA and CDR2 is FQGNSA. This CDR3 spans 13 amino acids. Germline trimming cut 2 bases from V and 10 bases from J; bases unmatched to any gene: 6. The CDR3 DNA is TGTGCCAGCAGCTTATCGGGGGGTGAGGCGCAGTATTTT. This encodes CASSLSGGEAQYF.

The chain couples TRBV19 to TRBJ2-7; 7 nucleotides agree with TRBD1. The CDR3 spans 17 residues. Germline values: CDR1 LNHDA, CDR2 SQIVND (reference sequence). The trim removed 0 bases at V and 3 bases at J, leaving 11 bases unmatched. This CDR3 is CASSIDLTGTIGYEQYF. For the CDR3, the DNA is TGTGCCAGTAGTATAGATCTGACAGGGACAATTGGCTACGAGCAGTACTTC.

This chain's CDR3 is CASSQEGWKEQFF. DNA of the CDR3: TGCGCCAGCAGCCAAGAGGGTTGGAAGGAGCAGTTCTTC. V is TRBV4-1 and J is TRBJ2-1, with unresolved D. This CDR3 comprises 13 residues. V was trimmed by 0 bases and J by 10 bases, leaving 10 bases between them. Germline V gives CDR1 MGHRA, CDR2 YSYEKL.

The genes are TRBV5-5 and TRBJ2-1, with 7 bases identical to TRBD1. V gave up 4 bases and J gave up 12 bases; unmatched junction bases: 16. The germline V gene has CDR1 SGHKS and CDR2 YYEKEE (reference sequence). CDR3 length: 15 residues. CDR3 amino acids: CASSQAGQDFMGQFF. CDR3 bases: TGTGCCAGCAGCCAAGCCGGACAGGATTTCATGGGGCAGTTCTTC.

The chain has TRBV10-3 and TRBJ2-7; D might be TRBD1 (6 bases). The CDR3 totals 15 residues. V was pared by 0 bases and J by 10 bases, with 19 bases between. Germline CDR1 reads ENHRY; CDR2 reads SYGVKD. CDR3 sequence (DNA): TGTGCCATCAGTGAGTCGGACAGTCCCGGCCTTGGACAGTACTTC. This gives the protein CAISESDSPGLGQYF.

J is TRBJ1-1 and V is TRBV27; perhaps TRBD1 as D (5 bases). The CDR3 sequence is 15 residues long. The V gene lost 4 bases and the J gene lost 0 bases, with 12 bases spanning the gap. Germline V CDR1 and CDR2: MNHEY, SMNVEV (reference sequence). DNA of the CDR3: TGTGCCAGCAGTTCGCTGGCAGGGTTGAACACTGAAGCTTTCTTT. Protein product: CASSSLAGLNTEAFF.

CDR3 loop: CASSPTLAGETQYF. CDR3 bases: TGTGCCAGCAGCCCCACGCTGGCGGGTGAGACCCAGTACTTC. J is TRBJ2-5 and V is TRBV5-5; D is perhaps TRBD2 (5 bases). The length of the CDR3 is 14 residues. The germline V and J ends were trimmed by 4 bases and 5 bases, with 15 bases remaining between them. CDR1 is SGHKS, CDR2 YYEKEE, per germline (reference sequence).

This chain links TRBV5-4 with TRBJ2-1; 7 bases align to TRBD2. Trimming at V came to 0 bases and at J to 4 bases, leaving 7 bases not matched to a gene. Germline loops: CDR1 SGHNT, CDR2 YYREEE (reference sequence). This CDR3 is 16 amino acids long. CDR3 residues: CASSLDGGRSYNEQFF. CDR3 bases: TGTGCCAGCAGCTTGGACGGCGGGAGATCATACAATGAGCAGTTCTTC.

For the CDR3, the DNA is TGTGCCAGTAGTATTCTAGCACAGGGTGAAGCTTTCTTT. Its protein product is CASSILAQGEAFF. This chain connects TRBV19 to TRBJ1-1; D may be TRBD1 (6 bases). Germline V CDR1 and CDR2: LNHDA, SQIVND (reference sequence). V was pared by 3 bases and J by 7 bases, with 12 bases between. The CDR3 runs 13 residues.

The genes are TRBV5-4 and TRBJ1-2; no definite D call. Germline V lookup: CDR1 SGHNT, CDR2 YYREEE (reference sequence). Deletions cut 4 bases from V and 2 bases from J, with 9 bases between. CDR3 length: 13 amino acids. CDR3 sequence reads: CASSQERNYGYTF. The CDR3 DNA reads TGTGCCAGCAGCCAGGAACGGAACTATGGCTACACCTTC.

This clone was counted at least ten times. The CDR3 coding sequence is TGTGCCAGCAGCGTAAGCGGGACTATTCGCAATGAGCAGTTCTTC. It encodes CASSVSGTIRNEQFF. This sequence joins TRBV9 and TRBJ2-1, with TRBD2 matching over 7 bases. Germline V gene sequence: CDR1 SGDLS, CDR2 YYNGEE. The CDR3 runs 15 residues. Trimming removed 1 base from V and 6 bases from J; junction bases left unmatched: 7.

The rearrangement links TRBV13 to TRBJ2-7; D may match TRBD1 or TRBD2 (7 bases each). V shed 7 bases and J shed 7 bases, with 20 bases lying between them. Germline CDR1 and CDR2: PRHDT and FYEKMQ (reference sequence). The CDR3 is 14 residues long. The CDR3 region has the DNA TGTGCCAGCAAAACGGGGAGGGGGCGCAGGGAGCAGTACTTC. Encoded protein: CASKTGRGRREQYF.

This chain links TRBV10-3 with TRBJ2-7, with D possibly matching TRBD2 (5 bases). Trimming stripped 8 bases from V and 2 bases from J, with 13 bases between. Germline loops: CDR1 ENHRY, CDR2 SYGVKD. This CDR3 is built from 13 residues. The CDR3 nucleotides read TGTGCCATCGGACTCGGTCAGACCTACGAGCAGTACTTC. Translated, it gives CAIGLGQTYEQYF.

The chain combines TRBV28 with TRBJ2-1; no reliable D call. The V and J ends lost 4 bases and 4 bases respectively, with 14 bases between them. The CDR3 contains 15 residues. CDR1 is MDHEN and CDR2 is SYDVKM in the germline V gene. CDR3 DNA: TGTGCCAGCAGTTGGGTAGGCCGGAGATACAATGAGCAGTTCTTC. This gives the protein CASSWVGRRYNEQFF.

This clone was seen only a few times. The chain recombines TRBV4-1 with TRBJ1-5, with TRBD1 as a possible D gene (5 bases). Deletions cut 0 bases from V and 9 bases from J, with 12 bases between. CDR3 size: 14 residues. Germline V gene lookup returns CDR1 MGHRA and CDR2 YSYEKL. CDR3 protein: CASSQEKGVRPQHF. The CDR3 bases are TGCGCCAGCAGCCAAGAAAAAGGGGTGCGGCCCCAGCATTTT.

The rearrangement uses TRBV13 and TRBJ2-2, with 11 bases lining up with TRBD1. The length of the CDR3 is 16 residues. Trimming cost V 1 base and J 6 bases; bases outside gene matches: 4. Germline V gene lookup returns CDR1 PRHDT and CDR2 FYEKMQ (reference sequence). In nucleotides, the CDR3 is TGTGCCAGCAGCTTAGTTGGGACAGGGGGAGCCGGGGAGCTGTTTTTT. It is translated as CASSLVGTGGAGELFF.

V and J are TRBV6-6 and TRBJ1-4; TRBD1 is a possible D gene (6 bases). The CDR3 is 12 residues long. CDR1 MNHNY and CDR2 SVGAGI come from the germline V gene (reference sequence). V was shortened by 6 bases and J by 8 bases, with 10 bases between the two germline ends. CDR3 in amino acids: CASSPDREKLFF. The CDR3 nucleotides are TGTGCCAGCAGCCCGGACAGAGAAAAACTGTTTTTT.

The V call is TRBV27, the J call TRBJ1-1; 7 positions match TRBD1. The CDR3 extends over 16 amino acids. Germline assignment: CDR1 MNHEY and CDR2 SMNVEV (reference sequence). V shed 5 bases, J shed 2 bases, and the junction held 11 bases outside the gene matches. CDR3 sequence reads: CASSHAPGGENTEAFF. CDR3 DNA: TGTGCCAGCAGTCATGCCCCAGGGGGGGAAAACACTGAAGCTTTCTTT.

The chain couples TRBV11-2 to TRBJ2-7; D unresolved. Trimming cost V 3 bases and J 4 bases, with 13 bases left between them. Germline CDR1 reads SGHAT; CDR2 reads FQNNGV. The CDR3 sequence is 14 residues long. The DNA for the CDR3 is TGTGCCAGCAGCTTCAACCAATGCCGGTACGAGCAGTACTTC. Amino acids: CASSFNQCRYEQYF. Drawing the rest from reference TRBV11-2 and TRBJ2-7, the complete variable domain is EAGVAQSPRYKIIEKRQSVAFWCNPISGHATLYWYQQILGQGPKLLIQFQNNGVVDDSQLPKDRFSAERLKGVDSTLKIQPAKLEDSAVYLCASSFNQCRYEQYFGPGTRLTVT.

The chain is built from TRBV7-9 and TRBJ2-5; 8 bases agree with TRBD1. CDR3 length: 13 amino acids. Germline V gene lookup returns CDR1 SEHNR and CDR2 FQNEAQ (reference sequence). CDR3 loop: CADGTGARETQYF. Here the CDR3 DNA reads TGTGCGGATGGGACAGGAGCGCGGGAGACCCAGTACTTC.